These 15 T cell receptor beta chains originate from one sample sequenced in a study of CD8+CD57+ T cells in acquired aplastic anemia. CDR3 and TCR beta VDJ profiling relied on a genomic DNA template. TCRdb ran MiXCR on the reads and lists one entry per CDR3 protein. The sample contains over 150,000 distinct CDR3 sequences, roughly half of which appear only once. The sequencing input was sorted CD4+, CD8+, or CD8+CD57+ T cells (not recorded which) from PBMCs. The receptors here all came from a human donor in good health, serving as a control.

V usage is TRBV15 and J usage is TRBJ2-2, with 7 bases that match TRBD1. The ends lost 0 bases at V and 0 bases at J; junction bases unmatched: 1. The CDR3 runs 16 residues. Germline V CDR1 and CDR2: LNHNV, YYDKDF (reference sequence). CDR3 sequence: CATSREGTANTGELFF. CDR3 nucleotides: TGTGCCACCAGCAGAGAGGGGACAGCGAACACCGGGGAGCTGTTTTTT.

This clonotype was seen repeatedly, ten times or more. This sequence joins TRBV7-9 and TRBJ1-6; 8 bases map to TRBD1. V lost 2 bases, J lost 8 bases, and 5 bases stayed unmatched. The germline CDR1 and CDR2 sequences are SEHNR and FQNEAQ (reference sequence). CDR3 length: 15 residues. This CDR3 reads CASSLRTGTHSPLHF. The CDR3 coding sequence is TGTGCCAGCAGCTTACGGACAGGGACCCATTCACCCCTCCACTTT.

This clonotype turned up a few times. This chain connects TRBV9 to TRBJ2-3; D is possibly TRBD2 (6 bases). CDR1 SGDLS and CDR2 YYNGEE come from the germline V gene. Trimming pared 3 bases from V and 2 bases from J, leaving 16 bases between. The CDR3 runs to 16 residues. In DNA, the CDR3 is TGTGCCAGCAGCGGGGGGGAGCGGCCCCTCACAGATACGCAGTATTTT. As protein: CASSGGERPLTDTQYF. Looking up the rest from reference TRBV9 and TRBJ2-3 gives the full variable domain: DSGVTQTPKHLITATGQRVTLRCSPRSGDLSVYWYQQSLDQGLQFLIQYYNGEERAKGNILERFSAQQFPDLHSELNLSSLELGDSALYFCASSGGERPLTDTQYFGPGTRLTVL.

At least ten counts were recorded for this clonotype. The rearrangement joins TRBV6-1 to TRBJ1-5, with D perhaps TRBD1 (5 bases). V was clipped by 7 bases and J by 0 bases, with 13 bases between them. The CDR3 is 15 residues long. Germline V gene data show CDR1 as MNHNS and CDR2 as SASEGT. CDR3 sequence reads: CASIPMGLSNQPQHF. CDR3 in DNA: TGTGCCAGCATTCCCATGGGGCTTAGCAATCAGCCCCAGCATTTT.

The chain recombines TRBV9 with TRBJ1-5; D may be TRBD1 (6 bases). V lost 0 bases, J lost 9 bases, and 10 bases lay in between. Germline lookup yields CDR1 SGDLS and CDR2 YYNGEE. The length of the CDR3 is 13 residues. CDR3 protein: CASSVEGEGPQHF. The CDR3, as DNA: TGTGCCAGCAGCGTAGAGGGGGAAGGGCCCCAGCATTTT.

This clonotype was seen once. V and J are TRBV20-1 and TRBJ1-1; TRBD1 matches at 9 bases. The CDR3 length is 13 residues. V was pared by 6 bases and J by 1 base, with 3 bases of the junction left unmatched. Looked up from germline, CDR1 is DFQATT and CDR2 is SNEGSKA (reference sequence). The CDR3 loop is CSAADRGNTEAFF. DNA of the CDR3: TGCAGTGCCGCGGACAGGGGGAACACTGAAGCTTTCTTT.

In its sample, this clonotype was seen many times. One junction end does not reproduce the germline sequence, and a read error may be involved. This chain links TRBV2 with TRBJ2-1; 9 nucleotides match TRBD1. This CDR3 is built from 13 residues. Per the germline V gene, CDR1 is SNHLY and CDR2 is FYNNEI. The CDR3 loop reads CASSEVTGGGTRF. In DNA, the CDR3 is TGTGCCAGCAGTGAAGTTACAGGGGGCGGCACACGGTTC.

The sample holds many counts of this clonotype. This sequence joins TRBV5-1 and TRBJ1-5; D gene unclear. The V and J ends lost 3 bases and 3 bases respectively, with 13 bases between them. The CDR3 has 15 amino acids. Germline V gene sequence: CDR1 SGHRS, CDR2 YFSETQ. The CDR3, as DNA: TGCGCCAGCAGCTCAGACGGGGAGCTCAATCAGCCCCAGCATTTT. As protein: CASSSDGELNQPQHF. The full variable domain, rest sourced from reference TRBV5-1 and TRBJ1-5, is KAGVTQTPRYLIKTRGQQVTLSCSPISGHRSVSWYQQTPGQGLQFLFEYFSETQRNKGNFPGRFSGRQFSNSRSEMNVSTLELGDSALYLCASSSDGELNQPQHFGDGTRLSIL.

This clonotype was detected only a few times. V is TRBV20-1 and J is TRBJ2-7, with TRBD2 as a possible D gene (6 bases). Germline CDR1 DFQATT, CDR2 SNEGSKA (reference sequence). Trimming pared 2 bases from V and 3 bases from J, leaving 20 bases between. This CDR3 contains 16 residues. The CDR3 loop is CSARSSGGTELYEQYF. The CDR3 DNA sequence: TGCAGTGCTAGATCGAGTGGGGGGACGGAGCTCTACGAGCAGTACTTC.

As concerns this clonotype: Since a much larger clone is just one base distant, this may be a read error. Since no conserved phenylalanine or tryptophan closes the CDR3, a read error is the likely cause. The CDR3 DNA sequence: TGTGCCAGTAAAGCAATCTCCGCGAACACCGGGGAGCTGTTTTCT. Translation gives CASKAISANTGELFS. The rearrangement joins TRBV7-2 to TRBJ2-2; the D is unclear. The CDR3 is 15 residues long. Germline V gene data show CDR1 as SGHTA and CDR2 as FQGNSA. Deletions cut 9 bases from V and 0 bases from J, with 14 bases between.

V gene TRBV5-6 combines with J gene TRBJ2-5, with TRBD1 identical over 10 bases. V gave up 4 bases and J gave up 4 bases; unmatched junction bases: 4. Germline V gene lookup returns CDR1 SGHDT and CDR2 YYEEEE. The CDR3 spans 14 residues. The CDR3 region has the DNA TGTGCCAGCAGCACGAGGACAGGGGGAGAGACCCAGTACTTC. This codes for CASSTRTGGETQYF.

Points on this clonotype: The junction departs from germline at one end; a sequencing error may be responsible. The chain combines TRBV19 with TRBJ1-1; no definite D call. In germline, CDR1 is LNHDA, CDR2 SQIVND (reference sequence). This CDR3 is built from 13 residues. The CDR3 DNA is TGTGCCAGCAGCCAAGAGACGTGGACTGAAGCTTCCTTT. Translation: CASSQETWTEASF.

The chain uses TRBV28 and TRBJ2-7; 10 positions agree with TRBD1. Looked up from germline, CDR1 is MDHEN and CDR2 is SYDVKM. CDR3 length: 16 amino acids. Trimming at V came to 2 bases and at J to 0 bases, leaving 4 bases not matched to a gene. The CDR3 sequence is CASSLRGTGVSYEQYF. The CDR3 nucleotides read TGTGCCAGCAGTTTACGAGGGACAGGGGTCTCCTACGAGCAGTACTTC.

Note on this clonotype: The conserved final phenylalanine or tryptophan is absent from the CDR3, which likely points to a read error. This chain uses TRBV5-1 with TRBJ1-2; D not certain. Germline CDR1 SGHRS, CDR2 YFSETQ. The CDR3 is 11 amino acids. V was pared by 5 bases and J by 7 bases, with 9 bases between. The DNA for the CDR3 is TGCGCCAGCAGGGCCGACTGTGGCTACACCCTC. It yields the protein CASRADCGYTL.

The sample holds a few counts of this clonotype. DNA of the CDR3: TGTGCCAGCAGCTTATATGACGGGACAGGGGTCTCCTACGAGCAGTACTTC. Amino acid sequence: CASSLYDGTGVSYEQYF. The V gene is TRBV7-3, the J gene TRBJ2-7; 10 bases are a match to TRBD1. The germline gives CDR1 SGHTA, CDR2 FQGTGA. V was pared by 2 bases and J by 0 bases, with 7 bases of the junction left unmatched. The length of the CDR3 is 17 residues.